Sequencing of this T cell receptor (beta chain) was carried out in a study of tumor and adjacent non-tumor tissue in lung cancer. Across the study: Patients comprised about a dozen adenocarcinoma, 2 squamous cell carcinoma and 1 small cell lung cancer. Study-wide findings and caveats: Tumor tissue had significantly higher TCR diversity than normal lung.

This clonotype was seen many times. No antigen is known for it. The library came from three nested PCR rounds adapted from ARM-PCR protocols. TCRdb independently ran MiXCR on the multiplex PCR reads; one entry per CDR3 protein. The sample shows 77,000 or so distinct CDR3 sequences, less than 85% of them seen only once. RNA was extracted from bulk tissue without any cell sorting. More than 3 cm separated this lung sample from the edge of the tumor. V was pared by 2 bases and J by 3 bases, with 10 bases of the junction left unmatched. This CDR3 is 17 amino acids long. The germline CDR1 and CDR2 sequences are SGHRS and YFSETQ.

The material sequenced was distant non-tumor lung tissue. The gene calls are TRBV5-1 and TRBJ2-3, with 9 positions matching TRBD2. The sequence was collected from a man between 65 and 85 years old with non-small cell lung cancer. CDR3 protein: CASSFSPPGLATDTQYF. In DNA, the CDR3 is TGCGCCAGCAGCTTTAGTCCCCCGGGACTAGCAACAGATACGCAGTATTTT.